This TCR beta chain emerged from a study of TIL therapy for anti-PD-1-resistant metastatic lung cancer. Findings and limits, study-wide: After infusion, TIL clonotypes partly replaced peripheral T cells and declined over months.

Trimming pared 3 bases from V and 8 bases from J, leaving 12 bases between. There are 14 residues in the CDR3. CDR1 is SGDLS, CDR2 YYNGEE, per germline. Indicated time point: pre-treatment sample, taken before nivolumab and TIL therapy. Enrollment ran from October 2017 to January 2020. The libraries were made with immunoSEQ v3. TCRdb keeps only in-frame clones here, not all; method: immunoSEQ multiplex PCR. There are just over 20,000 clones in the sample; about four fifths occur only once, and roughly 7.3% lies in the top ten. On this clone itself: Its antigen is as yet unknown.

Source: blood, taken at baseline. This chain links TRBV9 with TRBJ1-6; D possibly corresponds to TRBD1 (6 bases). The receptor comes from a person aged 25 to 80 with non-small cell lung cancer. The CDR3 region is CASSGTGAYSPLHF. The CDR3, as DNA: TGTGCCAGCAGCGGGACGGGGGCCTATTCACCCCTCCACTTT.